One sample yielded the 26 T cell receptor beta chains listed below, sequenced in a study of cytotoxic CD8 clonotypes in ibrutinib-treated CLL. TCRdb keeps only in-frame clones here, not all; method: immunoSEQ multiplex PCR. Altogether about 300,000 clones are present, more than 70% being singletons, with the ten largest covering about 5.3%. Sequencing used PBMCs, obtained at disease progression, from a patient treated with ibrutinib. These receptors were collected from a human donor with chronic lymphocytic leukemia.

This chain links TRBV19 with TRBJ2-7; possible D gene TRBD2, 6 bases. The CDR3 sequence is 13 residues long. V was clipped by 3 bases and J by 7 bases, with 13 bases between them. Germline-derived CDR1 and CDR2 are LNHDA and SQIVND (reference sequence). CDR3 sequence reads: CASSMSTAGEQYF. In DNA form, the CDR3 reads TGTGCCAGTAGTATGTCTACGGCGGGGGAGCAGTACTTC.

The chain is built from TRBV10-2 and TRBJ2-2, with 8 bases identical to TRBD2. CDR1 WSHSY and CDR2 SAAADI come from the germline V gene. Trimming removed 4 bases from V and 6 bases from J; junction bases left unmatched: 4. CDR3 length: 14 amino acids. This chain's CDR3 is CASSVTGGPGELFF. Written as DNA, the CDR3 is TGCGCCAGCAGTGTTACGGGAGGGCCCGGGGAGCTGTTTTTT.

The table lists this clone with a few counts. The CDR3 loop is CASRRGIMNTEAFF. The CDR3 DNA sequence: TGTGCCAGCAGGAGGGGGATCATGAACACTGAAGCTTTCTTT. This chain uses TRBV6-1 with TRBJ1-1, with TRBD1 as a possible D gene (6 bases). This CDR3 has 14 residues. Germline assignment: CDR1 MNHNS and CDR2 SASEGT. V gave up 6 bases and J gave up 0 bases, with 11 bases separating them.

The chain's CDR3 is CASSLDPGGEQYF. The CDR3 DNA sequence: TGTGCCAGCAGCTTAGATCCGGGGGGTGAGCAGTACTTC. The chain uses TRBV7-6 and TRBJ2-7; TRBD2 agrees at 7 bases. The CDR3 length is 13 residues. J gave up 7 bases and V 1 base, and 4 bases lay outside the gene matches. Germline V CDR1 and CDR2: SGHVS, FNYEAQ.

This sequence joins TRBV29-1 and TRBJ1-1, with unresolved D. The CDR3 has 13 residues. Germline V gives CDR1 SQVTM, CDR2 ANQGSEA. V dropped 7 bases and J dropped 1 base, with 13 bases sitting between them. CDR3 amino acids: CSAGDRANTEAFF. The CDR3 DNA follows: TGCAGCGCAGGAGACCGTGCGAACACTGAAGCTTTCTTT.

This clone turned up a few times. The chain joins TRBV7-2 to TRBJ2-2; D is unresolved. Germline V gene sequence: CDR1 SGHTA, CDR2 FQGNSA. The germline V and J ends were trimmed by 10 bases and 7 bases, with 10 bases remaining between them. The CDR3 extends over 11 amino acids. The CDR3, as DNA: TGTGCCATCACCCGAAGCGGGGAGCTGTTTTTT. Protein product: CAITRSGELFF. The whole variable domain, filled in from reference TRBV7-2 and TRBJ2-2, reads GAGVSQSPSNKVTEKGKDVELRCDPISGHTALYWYRQSLGQGLEFLIYFQGNSAPDKSGLPSDRFSAERTGGSVSTLTIQRTQQEDSAVYLCAITRSGELFFGEGSRLTVL.

The chain joins TRBV19 to TRBJ2-1; D may be TRBD2 (6 bases). The CDR3 contains 15 residues. V lost 5 bases to trimming and J lost 0 bases, with 11 bases between them. Germline-derived CDR1 and CDR2 are LNHDA and SQIVND (reference sequence). The CDR3 protein is CASSLAASSYNEQFF. The CDR3 DNA reads as TGTGCCAGTAGTTTAGCGGCTAGCTCCTACAATGAGCAGTTCTTC. Looking up the rest from reference TRBV19 and TRBJ2-1 gives the full variable domain: DGGITQSPKYLFRKEGQNVTLSCEQNLNHDAMYWYRQDPGQGLRLIYYSQIVNDFQKGDIAEGYSVSREKKESFPLTVTSAQKNPTAFYLCASSLAASSYNEQFFGPGTRLTVL.

This clone showed up just once. The chain is built from TRBV27 and TRBJ2-3; no clear D gene. V lost 6 bases and J 2 bases, leaving 12 bases between the germline ends. Germline CDR1 is MNHEY and CDR2 is SMNVEV (reference sequence). The CDR3 has 14 amino acids. Here the CDR3 reads CASSSAGPTDTQYF. DNA for the CDR3: TGTGCCAGCAGCAGCGCCGGTCCCACAGATACGCAGTATTTT.

V gene TRBV5-4 combines with J gene TRBJ1-1, with TRBD1 matching 12 bases. The CDR3 extends over 14 amino acids. J was trimmed by 7 bases and V by 4 bases; bases with no gene match: 5. Germline assignment: CDR1 SGHNT and CDR2 YYREEE (reference sequence). CDR3 nucleotides: TGTGCCAGCAGCCGGGACAGGGGGCAGTTTGAAGCTTTCTTT. It translates to CASSRDRGQFEAFF.

The chain combines TRBV5-6 with TRBJ2-7; TRBD1 matches at 9 bases. The CDR3 loop spans 15 amino acids. CDR1 and CDR2 (germline): SGHDT, YYEEEE. J lost 6 bases, V lost 5 bases, and 12 bases had no gene match. As DNA, the CDR3 is TGTGCCAGCAGGGGGAGGGGGACAGGGCGCCGCGAGCAGTACTTC. Protein sequence: CASRGRGTGRREQYF.

This chain joins TRBV28 and TRBJ1-5; no reliable D call. Germline V CDR1 and CDR2: MDHEN, SYDVKM. CDR3 length equals 11 residues. The V end lost 5 bases, the J end lost 7 bases, and 6 bases lay between the germline ends. The CDR3, as DNA: TGTGCCAGCAGTGCCTACCAGCCCCAGCATTTT. Translated, it gives CASSAYQPQHF.

This clone has more than one count but fewer than ten. The chain couples TRBV5-1 to TRBJ2-5, with 7 bases lining up with TRBD2. Trimming at V came to 2 bases and at J to 4 bases, leaving 5 bases not matched to a gene. Germline loops: CDR1 SGHRS, CDR2 YFSETQ. The CDR3 is 14 residues long. The CDR3 region has the DNA TGCGCCAGCAGCTTCGTGACTAGCCCAGAGACCCAGTACTTC. It is translated as CASSFVTSPETQYF. Variable domain in full (rest from reference TRBV5-1 and TRBJ2-5): KAGVTQTPRYLIKTRGQQVTLSCSPISGHRSVSWYQQTPGQGLQFLFEYFSETQRNKGNFPGRFSGRQFSNSRSEMNVSTLELGDSALYLCASSFVTSPETQYFGPGTRLLVL.

This chain connects TRBV2 to TRBJ2-7; D may be TRBD1 (5 bases). CDR3 length equals 15 residues. Germline lookup yields CDR1 SNHLY and CDR2 FYNNEI. The V and J ends lost 2 bases and 3 bases respectively, with 14 bases between them. CDR3 loop: CASSESRTLNYEQYF. As DNA, the CDR3 is TGTGCCAGCAGTGAATCCCGGACACTTAACTACGAGCAGTACTTC.

This rearrangement joins TRBV9 to TRBJ2-3; D is perhaps TRBD2 (5 bases). The ends were cut back, 1 base at V and 6 bases at J, with 21 bases in the middle. There are 17 residues in the CDR3. Germline V gene data show CDR1 as SGDLS and CDR2 as YYNGEE. The CDR3 loop is CASSVRGLASSLDTQYF. CDR3 in DNA: TGTGCCAGCAGCGTACGAGGGCTGGCTAGCAGTTTGGATACGCAGTATTTT.

This clone was counted a few times. V usage is TRBV11-2 and J usage is TRBJ2-3; 7 positions agree with TRBD2. The germline V gene has CDR1 SGHAT and CDR2 FQNNGV. V dropped 3 bases and J dropped 2; count of bases not matched to a gene: 5. This CDR3 contains 15 residues. DNA for the CDR3: TGTGCCAGCAGCTTGTCTAGCGGACCCACAGATACGCAGTATTTT. As protein: CASSLSSGPTDTQYF.

The rearrangement joins TRBV11-2 to TRBJ2-3, with D unclear. CDR3 length equals 15 residues. Germline loops: CDR1 SGHAT, CDR2 FQNNGV. Trimming stripped 2 bases from V and 1 base from J, with 10 bases between. In nucleotides, the CDR3 is TGTGCCAGCAGCTTATTACCTGCAGGCACAGATACGCAGTATTTT. Its translation: CASSLLPAGTDTQYF.

V and J are TRBV10-3 and TRBJ2-7; TRBD1 aligns across 9 bases. Germline lookup yields CDR1 ENHRY and CDR2 SYGVKD. V shed 6 bases, J shed 4 bases, and the junction held 4 bases outside the gene matches. The CDR3 sequence is 13 residues long. The CDR3 reads CAIRDRGPYEQYF. DNA for the CDR3: TGTGCCATCAGGGACAGGGGTCCGTACGAGCAGTACTTC.

In its sample, this clone was seen once. The chain is built from TRBV5-1 and TRBJ1-2; possibly TRBD1 for D (6 bases). The CDR3 consists of 14 residues. Deletions cut 3 bases from V and 4 bases from J, with 13 bases between. CDR1 and CDR2 (germline): SGHRS, YFSETQ. DNA of the CDR3: TGCGCCAGCAGCTCTCCGGGACAACGCTATGGCTACACCTTC. It specifies CASSSPGQRYGYTF.

The V and J genes are TRBV25-1 and TRBJ2-3; 12 positions match TRBD2. In germline, CDR1 is MGHDK, CDR2 SYGVNS. The CDR3 extends over 16 amino acids. V lost 6 bases and J lost 2; bases outside the gene matches: 6. The chain's CDR3 is CASSPTSGGTTDTQYF. The CDR3, as DNA: TGTGCCAGCAGCCCCACTAGCGGGGGGACCACAGATACGCAGTATTTT.

Here the CDR3 reads CSVGDRVYNEQFF. CDR3 in DNA: TGCAGCGTTGGGGACAGAGTCTACAATGAGCAGTTCTTC. The genes are TRBV29-1 and TRBJ2-1, with 7 nucleotides matching TRBD1. The CDR3 runs to 13 residues. Germline V gene sequence: CDR1 SQVTM, CDR2 ANQGSEA. The V segment lost 4 bases and the J segment 3 bases; nucleotides outside the gene matches: 3.

This chain links TRBV18 with TRBJ2-7, with 9 bases fitting TRBD1. Germline CDR1 is KGHSH and CDR2 is LQKENI. V was clipped by 5 bases and J by 5 bases; unmatched bases: 7. The CDR3 runs to 14 residues. CDR3 DNA: TGTGCCAGCTCAGTTACGACAGGGGGGCACGAGCAGTACTTC. Translating gives CASSVTTGGHEQYF.

The chain uses TRBV5-6 and TRBJ2-4, with no clear D. V gave up 5 bases and J gave up 6 bases, with 9 bases separating them. Germline V gene data show CDR1 as SGHDT and CDR2 as YYEEEE. This CDR3 spans 12 amino acids. The CDR3 DNA sequence: TGTGCCAGCAGTCGTACACGAAACATTCAGTACTTC. It specifies CASSRTRNIQYF. Using reference TRBV5-6 and TRBJ2-4 for the parts outside the CDR3, the full variable domain is DAGVTQSPTHLIKTRGQQVTLRCSPKSGHDTVSWYQQALGQGPQFIFQYYEEEERQRGNFPDRFSGHQFPNYSSELNVNALLLGDSALYLCASSRTRNIQYFGAGTRLSVL.

The chain employs TRBV7-3 and TRBJ1-1, with 9 bases lining up with TRBD1. Germline V gene data show CDR1 as SGHTA and CDR2 as FQGTGA. V lost 6 bases and J lost 10; bases outside the gene matches: 12. The CDR3 runs 14 residues. The CDR3 protein is CASSPGTGTTGAFF. The CDR3 DNA is TGTGCCAGCAGTCCCGGGACAGGGACTACCGGAGCTTTCTTT.

The chain links TRBV9 to TRBJ2-3; no definite D call. V lost 4 bases and J lost 2, with 11 bases in between. The CDR3 runs to 14 residues. From germline, CDR1 is SGDLS and CDR2 YYNGEE. The CDR3 is CASSPHLSTDTQYF. The CDR3 region has the DNA TGTGCCAGCAGCCCCCATTTGTCCACAGATACGCAGTATTTT.

The chain joins TRBV9 to TRBJ2-2, with no clear D. V was clipped by 3 bases and J by 5 bases, with 11 bases between them. Germline CDR1 is SGDLS and CDR2 is YYNGEE. The CDR3 sequence is 14 residues long. The CDR3 nucleotides read TGTGCCAGCAGCGGAAACCAGGTTACCGGGGAGCTGTTTTTT. As protein: CASSGNQVTGELFF.

The chain joins TRBV7-9 to TRBJ2-7, with TRBD2 identical over 10 bases. V dropped 5 bases and J dropped 0; count of bases not matched to a gene: 16. The CDR3 consists of 19 residues. Germline CDR1 is SEHNR and CDR2 is FQNEAQ (reference sequence). DNA of the CDR3: TGTGCCAGCAGCAAGGGGGCTAGCGGGGGCCCTACCTACTCCTACGAGCAGTACTTC. This sequence encodes CASSKGASGGPTYSYEQYF.